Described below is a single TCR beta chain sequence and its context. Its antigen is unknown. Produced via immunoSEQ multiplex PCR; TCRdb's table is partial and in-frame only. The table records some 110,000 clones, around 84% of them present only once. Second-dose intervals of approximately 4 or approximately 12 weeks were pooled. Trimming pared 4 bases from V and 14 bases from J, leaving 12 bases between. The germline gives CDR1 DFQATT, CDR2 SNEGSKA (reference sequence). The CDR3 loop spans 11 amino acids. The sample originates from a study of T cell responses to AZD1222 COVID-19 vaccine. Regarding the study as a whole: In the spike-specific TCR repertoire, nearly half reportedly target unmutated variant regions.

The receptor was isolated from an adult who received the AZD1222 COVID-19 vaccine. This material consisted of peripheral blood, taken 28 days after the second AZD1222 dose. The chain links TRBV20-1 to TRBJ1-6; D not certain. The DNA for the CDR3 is TGCAGTGCTACCCCGGCCATGACCCTCCACTTT. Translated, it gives CSATPAMTLHF.